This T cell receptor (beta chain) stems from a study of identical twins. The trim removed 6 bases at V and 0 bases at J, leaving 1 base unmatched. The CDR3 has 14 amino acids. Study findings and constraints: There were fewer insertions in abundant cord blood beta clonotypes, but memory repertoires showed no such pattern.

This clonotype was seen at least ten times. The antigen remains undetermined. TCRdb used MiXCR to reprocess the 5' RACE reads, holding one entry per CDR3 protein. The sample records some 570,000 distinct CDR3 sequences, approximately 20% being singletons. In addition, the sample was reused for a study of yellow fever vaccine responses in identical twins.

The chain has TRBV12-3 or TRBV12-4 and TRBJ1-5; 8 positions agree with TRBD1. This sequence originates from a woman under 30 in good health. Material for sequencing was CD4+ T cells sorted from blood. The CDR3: CASSTGGSNQPQHF. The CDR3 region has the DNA TGTGCCAGCAGCACAGGGGGTAGCAATCAGCCCCAGCATTTT.